A selection of T cell receptor beta chains follows, all from one sample in a study of T cell repertoires in cytomegalovirus infection. One entry per CDR3 protein results from TCRdb running MiXCR on the reads. The sample has hundreds of thousands of distinct CDR3 sequences, about 33% seen once. Antigens of these TCRs are unknown. Sequencing was performed on cultured CD8+ T cells from PBMCs, taken from culture after CMV antigen stimulation. These receptors were collected from a human donor in good health (CMV status not recorded). Some clones in this sample may be carry-over from other donors' samples. Both conserved end residues are part of each CDR3. The order of the fields is clone size, V gene, J gene, D gene, CDR3 DNA, CDR3 protein. A D gene is named only where the DNA matches it firmly. A clone size is listed for some rows: how often the clone was seen (once, few, many), or a class if it is expanded.

>many|TRBV6-2/TRBV6-3|TRBJ1-5|NA
TGTGCCAGCAGTTACTTGGCGGGGGATCAGCCCCAGCATTTT
CASSYLAGDQPQHF
>NA|TRBV7-9|TRBJ2-1|NA
TGTGCCAGCAACCAAAGAGGTAATGAGCAGTTCTTC
CASNQRGNEQFF
>many|TRBV7-6|TRBJ2-7|TRBD2
TGTGCCAGCAGCTTAGAGGGGACTAGCTCCTACGAGCAGTACTTC
CASSLEGTSSYEQYF
>NA|TRBV7-9|TRBJ2-2|NA
TGTGCCAGCAGTCCCTTTTCGGGCGGGGAGCTGTTTTTT
CASSPFSGGELFF
>few|TRBV6-5|TRBJ1-2|NA
TGTGCCAGCAGTTACGGGGCAGGGTACGGCTACACCTTC
CASSYGAGYGYTF
>NA|TRBV25-1|TRBJ2-3|NA
TGTGTCAGCAGAGGGGGTAGCACAGATACGCAGTATTTT
CVSRGGSTDTQYF
>few|TRBV6-2/TRBV6-3|TRBJ2-2|NA
TGTGCCAGCAGTTACGAGGCCAGGGGTCAGTTATACACCGGGGAGCTGTTTTTT
CASSYEARGQLYTGELFF
>NA|TRBV6-1|TRBJ1-1|NA
TGTGCCAGCAGCAACCCCCTGACTCCGGGGGACACTGAAGCTTTCTTT
CASSNPLTPGDTEAFF
>many|TRBV7-6|TRBJ2-2|NA
TGTGCCAGCAGCTTAGCGGGGGGCCGCGGGACCGGGGAGCTGTTTTTT
CASSLAGGRGTGELFF
>NA|TRBV27|TRBJ1-1|NA
TGTGCCAGCAGTGATGAAGGGGCAGGGACTGAAGCTTTCTTT
CASSDEGAGTEAFF
>NA|TRBV28|TRBJ2-3|NA
TGTGCCAGCACCTTCGGACCCACAGATACGCAGTATTTT
CASTFGPTDTQYF
>few|TRBV6-5|TRBJ1-5|TRBD1
TGTGCCAGCAGTCAAACAGGGGGCGCGGGGGATCAGCCCCAGCATTTT
CASSQTGGAGDQPQHF
>NA|TRBV27|TRBJ2-3|NA
TGTGCCAGCAGTTTTGCGCGTAGCACAGATACGCAGTATTTT
CASSFARSTDTQYF
>NA|TRBV5-5|TRBJ1-1|NA
TGTGCCAGCAGCTTGGGGTCGGGAACGAATGAAGCTTTCTTT
CASSLGSGTNEAFF
>NA|TRBV5-5|TRBJ2-5|NA
TGTGCCAGCAGCTTTCATGGAGAGGCCCAGTACTTC
CASSFHGEAQYF
>NA|TRBV27|TRBJ2-1|TRBD2
TGTGCCAGCAGTTTAATAAGGAGCGGGGGAGTATCCTACAATGAGCAGTTCTTC
CASSLIRSGGVSYNEQFF
>many|TRBV7-2|TRBJ1-1|NA
TGTGCCAGCAGGGGAGGGGGGCAGGATGAAGCTTTCTTT
CASRGGGQDEAFF
>NA|TRBV28|TRBJ2-3|NA
TGTGCCGGGGGTAGGGACCGAGGCACAGATACGCAGTATTTT
CAGGRDRGTDTQYF
>few|TRBV19|TRBJ1-2|TRBD1
TGTGCCAGTACCCTCTATGACAGGGCGACTAACTATGGCTACACCTTC
CASTLYDRATNYGYTF
>many|TRBV7-8|TRBJ2-7|TRBD1
TGTGCCAGCAGCCCGGGGGCCGGGACAGGATTCTACGAGCAGTACTTC
CASSPGAGTGFYEQYF
>NA|TRBV27|TRBJ2-2|NA
TGTGCCAGCAGTTTATACGAGGGGGGCGTCACCGGGGAGCTGTTTTTT
CASSLYEGGVTGELFF
>NA|TRBV2|TRBJ2-2|NA
TGTGCCAGCAGTGAAGGCCAGGGATATTCCGGGGAGCTGTTTTTT
CASSEGQGYSGELFF
>NA|TRBV2|TRBJ2-1|NA
TGTGCCAGCAGTGAAGCGCTTGAGGTCCGGGACTCGACCGTCGATGAGCAGTTCTTC
CASSEALEVRDSTVDEQFF
>few|TRBV27|TRBJ1-2|TRBD1
TGTGCCAGCCACCCCCAGGGGGCGTTATATGGCTACACCTTC
CASHPQGALYGYTF
>many|TRBV7-6|TRBJ1-3|NA
TGTGCCAGCAGTCCTATAACCTCTGGAAACACCATATATTTT
CASSPITSGNTIYF
>few|TRBV25-1|TRBJ1-2|NA
TGTGCCACCCTGAGGAATGGCTACACCTTC
CATLRNGYTF
>NA|TRBV7-9|TRBJ2-2|TRBD1
TGTGCCAACAGCCCTACCCCTCAACTGACAGGGGACGGGGAGCTGTTTTTT
CANSPTPQLTGDGELFF
>NA|TRBV7-9|TRBJ2-3|TRBD2
TGTGCCAGCAGGTCTAGCGGGGTTAGCACAGATACGCAGTATTTT
CASRSSGVSTDTQYF
>NA|TRBV6-1|TRBJ2-1|NA
TGTGCCAGCAGTGTTTCCGGGACACCTAACTCCTACAATGAGCAGTTCTTC
CASSVSGTPNSYNEQFF
>NA|TRBV15|TRBJ1-5|NA
TGTGCCACCAGCATAACCTATAGCAATCAGCCCCAGCATTTT
CATSITYSNQPQHF
>NA|TRBV27|TRBJ1-2|NA
TGTGCCAGCGCAACATGGGGGGGGGTCGACTATGGCTACACCTTC
CASATWGGVDYGYTF
>NA|TRBV29-1|TRBJ2-4|NA
TGCAGCGTTGAAGACACTACCTTAGCCAAAAACATTCAGTACTTC
CSVEDTTLAKNIQYF
>once|TRBV18|TRBJ1-1|NA
TGTGCCAGCTCACCACCCGAGGTAACAGGGCTGAACACTGAAGCTTTCTTT
CASSPPEVTGLNTEAFF
>NA|TRBV19|TRBJ2-3|NA
TGTGCCAGTAGTATAGGTCTAGCGACCCTCACAGATACGCAGTATTTT
CASSIGLATLTDTQYF
>few|TRBV4-1|TRBJ2-3|NA
TGCGCCAGCAGCCAAGAAGGCACCGGGGGCACAGATACGCAGTATTTT
CASSQEGTGGTDTQYF
>NA|TRBV4-1|TRBJ2-1|TRBD2
TGCGCCAGCAGCCACCCTTGGACTAGCGGGAATGAGCAGTTCTTC
CASSHPWTSGNEQFF
>many|TRBV5-8|TRBJ2-7|TRBD2
TGTGCCAGCACTGGGGGGGACCTGGGACCCTACGAGCAGTACTTC
CASTGGDLGPYEQYF
>once|TRBV29-1|TRBJ2-1|TRBD2
TGCAGCGCCGGGACTAGGCAAAGTGAGCAGTTCTTC
CSAGTRQSEQFF
>few|TRBV9|TRBJ2-1|NA
TGTGCCAGCAGCTTTCCTCAGGACAGTCTCTACAATGAGCAGTTCTTC
CASSFPQDSLYNEQFF
>NA|TRBV12-3/TRBV12-4|TRBJ2-2|NA
TGTGCCAGCCCACGAAGTCCGGGGCTTGGCACCGGGGAGCTGTTTTTT
CASPRSPGLGTGELFF
>few|TRBV27|TRBJ2-3|TRBD1
TGTGCCAGCAGTGAGGACAGGTGGGGTGCAGATACGCAGTATTTT
CASSEDRWGADTQYF